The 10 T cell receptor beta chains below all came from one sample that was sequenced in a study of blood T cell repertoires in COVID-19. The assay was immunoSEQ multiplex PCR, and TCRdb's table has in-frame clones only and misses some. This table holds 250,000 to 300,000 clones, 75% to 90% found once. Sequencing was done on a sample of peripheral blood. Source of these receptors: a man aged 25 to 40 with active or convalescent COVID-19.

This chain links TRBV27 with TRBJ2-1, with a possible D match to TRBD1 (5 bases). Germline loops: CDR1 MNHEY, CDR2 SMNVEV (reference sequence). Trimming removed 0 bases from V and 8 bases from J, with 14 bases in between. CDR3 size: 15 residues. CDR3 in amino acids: CASSLSWQGWDEQFF. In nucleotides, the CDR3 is TGTGCCAGCAGTTTATCGTGGCAGGGATGGGATGAGCAGTTCTTC.

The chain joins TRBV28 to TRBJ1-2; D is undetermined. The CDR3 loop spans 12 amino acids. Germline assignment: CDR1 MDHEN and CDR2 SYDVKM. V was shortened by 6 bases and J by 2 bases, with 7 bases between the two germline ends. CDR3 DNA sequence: TGTGCCAGCAGGTCAGGAAACTATGGCTACACCTTC. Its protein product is CASRSGNYGYTF.

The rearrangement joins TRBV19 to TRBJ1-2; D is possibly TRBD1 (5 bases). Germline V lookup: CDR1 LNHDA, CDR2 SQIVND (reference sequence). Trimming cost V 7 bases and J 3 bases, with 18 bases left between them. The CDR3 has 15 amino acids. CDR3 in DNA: TGTGCCAGTATAGAAGGTCCGGGGGGGGACTATGGCTACACCTTC. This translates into CASIEGPGGDYGYTF.

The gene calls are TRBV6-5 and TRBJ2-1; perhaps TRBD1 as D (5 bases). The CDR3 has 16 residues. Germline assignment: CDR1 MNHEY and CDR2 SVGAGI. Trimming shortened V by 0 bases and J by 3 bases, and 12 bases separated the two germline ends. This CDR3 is CASSYSRYRIYNEQFF. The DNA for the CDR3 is TGTGCCAGCAGTTACTCGCGGTACAGGATCTACAATGAGCAGTTCTTC.

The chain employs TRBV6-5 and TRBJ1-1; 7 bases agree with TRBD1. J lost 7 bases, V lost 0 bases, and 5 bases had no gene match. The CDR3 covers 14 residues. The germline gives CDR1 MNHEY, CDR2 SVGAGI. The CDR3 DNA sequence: TGTGCCAGCAGTTACTCCGAGGGGGCACGTGAAGCTTTCTTT. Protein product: CASSYSEGAREAFF.

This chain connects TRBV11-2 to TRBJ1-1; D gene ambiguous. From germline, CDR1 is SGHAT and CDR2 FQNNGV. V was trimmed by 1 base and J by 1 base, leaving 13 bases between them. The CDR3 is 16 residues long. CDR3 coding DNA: TGTGCCAGCAGCTTAGTTTCGGGAGCAAAGAACACTGAAGCTTTCTTT. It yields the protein CASSLVSGAKNTEAFF.

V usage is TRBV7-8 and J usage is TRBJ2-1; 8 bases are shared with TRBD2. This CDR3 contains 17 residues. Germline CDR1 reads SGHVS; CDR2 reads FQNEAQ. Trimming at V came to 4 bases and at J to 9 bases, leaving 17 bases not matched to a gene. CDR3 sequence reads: CASSSAGVQLVGVEQFF. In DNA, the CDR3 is TGTGCCAGCAGCTCAGCGGGAGTGCAGCTGGTGGGTGTTGAGCAGTTCTTC.

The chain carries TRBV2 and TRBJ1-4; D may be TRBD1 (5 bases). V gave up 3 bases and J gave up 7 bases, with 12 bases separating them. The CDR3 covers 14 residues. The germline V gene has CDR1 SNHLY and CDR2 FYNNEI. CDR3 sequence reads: CASSEGGAGEKLFF. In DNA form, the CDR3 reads TGTGCCAGCAGTGAGGGAGGGGCGGGTGAAAAACTGTTTTTT.

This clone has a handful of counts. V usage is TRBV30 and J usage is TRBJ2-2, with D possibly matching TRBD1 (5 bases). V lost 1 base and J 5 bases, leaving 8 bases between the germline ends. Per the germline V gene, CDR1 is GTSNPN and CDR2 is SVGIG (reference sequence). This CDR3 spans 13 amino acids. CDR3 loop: CAWSGTGTGELFF. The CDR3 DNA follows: TGTGCCTGGAGTGGAACAGGTACCGGGGAGCTGTTTTTT.

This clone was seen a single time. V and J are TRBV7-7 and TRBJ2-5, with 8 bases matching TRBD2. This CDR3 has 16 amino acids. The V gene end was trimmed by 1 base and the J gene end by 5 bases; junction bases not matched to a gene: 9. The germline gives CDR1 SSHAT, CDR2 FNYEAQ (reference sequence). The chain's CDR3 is CASSLGPGLAYETQYF. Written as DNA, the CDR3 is TGTGCCAGCAGCTTAGGGCCAGGACTAGCATACGAGACCCAGTACTTC.